These 17 T cell receptor beta chains came from one sample sequenced in a study of T cells in Graves' hyperthyroidism and ophthalmopathy. Amplification of TCR beta CDR3 regions used RNA as the template. First-round RT-PCR with HTBI primers amplified the TCR CDR3 region. TCRdb itself ran the multiplex PCR reads through MiXCR, one entry per CDR3 protein. Among just under 750,000 distinct CDR3 sequences listed, roughly a third were seen once. Input material: blood. The receptors come from a woman in her 40s with Graves' hyperthyroidism.

This clonotype was recorded a few times. V gene TRBV6-1 combines with J gene TRBJ1-1, with D tentatively TRBD1 (5 bases). This CDR3 has 16 amino acids. The germline gives CDR1 MNHNS, CDR2 SASEGT. V was clipped by 6 bases and J by 11 bases, with 28 bases between them. The CDR3 here is CASSRGGADGFLGAFF. In DNA form, the CDR3 reads TGTGCCAGCAGCCGAGGAGGGGCGGATGGTTTTTTAGGTGCTTTCTTT.

Details on this clonotype: A read error may explain this, as a much larger clone is one base away. This sequence joins TRBV7-2 and TRBJ1-3; D not resolved. The CDR3 length is 15 residues. The V end was cut by 5 bases, the J end by 4 bases, with 15 bases between. Germline V gene data show CDR1 as SGHTA and CDR2 as FQGNSA. This CDR3 is CASSPGGLWGNTIYF. The CDR3 DNA reads TGTGCCAGCAGCCCGGGTGGGCTGTGGGGAAACACCATATATTTT.

The gene calls are TRBV27 and TRBJ1-5, with unresolved D. The germline gives CDR1 MNHEY, CDR2 SMNVEV (reference sequence). This CDR3 has 14 amino acids. The germline V and J ends were trimmed by 6 bases and 1 base, with 10 bases remaining between them. The CDR3 coding sequence is TGTGCCAGCAGAGACCACCTAAGCAATCAGCCCCAGCATTTT. Translated, it gives CASRDHLSNQPQHF.

At least ten counts were recorded for this clonotype. The CDR3 nucleotides are TGCAGTGCTCTGCTGCGGGTGGAGCGGGAGACCCAGTACTTC. It is translated as CSALLRVERETQYF. This chain links TRBV20-1 with TRBJ2-5; D might be TRBD2 (5 bases). V dropped 5 bases and J dropped 5 bases, with 18 bases sitting between them. The germline CDR1 and CDR2 sequences are DFQATT and SNEGSKA (reference sequence). The CDR3 extends over 14 amino acids.

This chain joins TRBV7-9 and TRBJ1-2; unclear D gene. This CDR3 is built from 12 residues. Trimming removed 6 bases at V and 8 bases at J, with 13 bases between. Germline assignment: CDR1 SEHNR and CDR2 FQNEAQ (reference sequence). CDR3 amino acids: CASRDGKGGYTF. CDR3 in DNA: TGTGCCAGCAGAGACGGGAAGGGAGGCTACACCTTC.

The CDR3 DNA follows: TGCAGTGCTAATCCTAGCGGGAGGGCCAACAGGGGGGAGACCCAGTACTTC. This codes for CSANPSGRANRGETQYF. The chain employs TRBV20-1 and TRBJ2-5, with TRBD2 matching 12 bases. Germline V CDR1 and CDR2: DFQATT, SNEGSKA (reference sequence). J gave up 5 bases and V 4 bases, and 14 bases lay outside the gene matches. The CDR3 runs 17 residues.

This clonotype showed up just a few times. The gene calls are TRBV7-9 and TRBJ2-7, with D tentatively TRBD1 or TRBD2 (5 bases each). Germline CDR1 and CDR2: SEHNR and FQNEAQ (reference sequence). CDR3 size: 14 residues. The V end was cut by 0 bases, the J end by 5 bases, with 11 bases between. The CDR3 here is CASSLAGAQDEQYF. CDR3 bases: TGTGCCAGCAGCTTAGCCGGGGCTCAGGACGAGCAGTACTTC.

This clonotype occurred once. The junction differs from germline at one of its ends, possibly a read error. The genes are TRBV19 and TRBJ2-7, with D unclear. Germline assignment: CDR1 LNHDA and CDR2 SQIVND (reference sequence). The CDR3 length is 15 residues. Here the CDR3 reads CASSISLKSSHEQYF. CDR3 nucleotides: TGTGCCAGTAGTATCTCCCTCAAGAGCTCCCACGAGCAGTACTTC.

As concerns this clonotype: It may be a read error: a sequence one base away is much more abundant. The gene calls are TRBV29-1 and TRBJ1-1, with unresolved D. This CDR3 is built from 13 residues. Germline CDR1 and CDR2: SQVTM and ANQGSEA. The V gene lost 6 bases and the J gene lost 4 bases, with 15 bases spanning the gap. CDR3 DNA: TGCAGCGTGGAACGGGAGCCGAGCACTGAAGCTTTCTTT. It is translated as CSVEREPSTEAFF.

This clonotype was seen at least ten times. The chain couples TRBV29-1 to TRBJ1-1; D is unresolved. The V gene lost 5 bases and the J gene lost 4 bases, with 8 bases spanning the gap. Germline-derived CDR1 and CDR2 are SQVTM and ANQGSEA. The length of the CDR3 is 11 residues. The CDR3 reads CSVNPVTEAFF. CDR3 DNA: TGCAGCGTTAACCCTGTCACTGAAGCTTTCTTT.

This clonotype was seen ten or more times. V usage is TRBV9 and J usage is TRBJ2-7; TRBD1 matches at 10 bases. The CDR3 totals 13 residues. V lost 0 bases, J lost 7 bases, and 1 base stayed unmatched. The germline CDR1 and CDR2 sequences are SGDLS and YYNGEE. For the CDR3, the DNA is TGTGCCAGCAGCGTAGTGGGACAGGGGGAGCAGTACTTC. Amino acids: CASSVVGQGEQYF.

This clonotype was observed many times. The rearrangement links TRBV7-9 to TRBJ2-7; 9 nucleotides agree with TRBD1. Germline CDR1 SEHNR, CDR2 FQNEAQ (reference sequence). This CDR3 has 14 residues. V gave up 6 bases and J gave up 5 bases; unmatched junction bases: 8. In DNA, the CDR3 is TGTGCCAGCAGTTCCAACAGGGGGCGCAACGAGCAGTACTTC. Translating gives CASSSNRGRNEQYF.

This clonotype has a handful of counts. The chain employs TRBV7-2 and TRBJ2-5; 10 bases are shared with TRBD2. The trim removed 5 bases at V and 5 bases at J, leaving 20 bases unmatched. The CDR3 spans 19 residues. Germline V gene sequence: CDR1 SGHTA, CDR2 FQGNSA. CDR3 sequence reads: CASSRRFQTSGRLRETQYF. CDR3 sequence (DNA): TGTGCCAGCAGCAGACGATTTCAGACTAGCGGGCGCCTAAGGGAGACCCAGTACTTC. The full variable domain, rest sourced from reference TRBV7-2 and TRBJ2-5, is GAGVSQSPSNKVTEKGKDVELRCDPISGHTALYWYRQSLGQGLEFLIYFQGNSAPDKSGLPSDRFSAERTGGSVSTLTIQRTQQEDSAVYLCASSRRFQTSGRLRETQYFGPGTRLLVL.

This clonotype was observed a single time. This chain joins TRBV7-2 and TRBJ1-2; TRBD1 aligns across 7 bases. The germline CDR1 and CDR2 sequences are SGHTA and FQGNSA. The V segment lost 6 bases and the J segment 7 bases; nucleotides outside the gene matches: 5. This CDR3 is built from 12 residues. In DNA form, the CDR3 reads TGTGCCAGCAGGCAGACAGGGAGTGGCTACACCTTC. This translates into CASRQTGSGYTF.

The chain combines TRBV9 with TRBJ2-2; D unresolved. This CDR3 region has 17 residues. Germline CDR1 SGDLS, CDR2 YYNGEE. Trimming took off 3 bases at V and 1 base at J, with 16 bases between the two ends. Written as DNA, the CDR3 is TGTGCCAGCAGCGAAACTGTCTTGGGGTTGAACACCGGGGAGCTGTTTTTT. Amino acids: CASSETVLGLNTGELFF. Full variable domain (remainder filled in from reference TRBV9 and TRBJ2-2): DSGVTQTPKHLITATGQRVTLRCSPRSGDLSVYWYQQSLDQGLQFLIQYYNGEERAKGNILERFSAQQFPDLHSELNLSSLELGDSALYFCASSETVLGLNTGELFFGEGSRLTVL.

The V call is TRBV27, the J call TRBJ1-3; D may be TRBD1 (6 bases). The CDR3 spans 15 residues. Looked up from germline, CDR1 is MNHEY and CDR2 is SMNVEV (reference sequence). V was shortened by 0 bases and J by 4 bases, with 10 bases between the two germline ends. The CDR3 spells CASSLSGGTGNTIYF. DNA for the CDR3: TGTGCCAGCAGTTTATCCGGCGGGACAGGAAACACCATATATTTT.

This clonotype was seen at least ten times. The chain employs TRBV6-5 and TRBJ2-5; the match to TRBD2 covers 9 bases. V dropped 5 bases and J dropped 4; count of bases not matched to a gene: 14. The CDR3 totals 17 residues. CDR1 and CDR2 (germline): MNHEY, SVGAGI. CDR3 in DNA: TGTGCCAGCAGTGAACAGGGTGCGGGAGGGAAAGGAGAGACCCAGTACTTC. It yields the protein CASSEQGAGGKGETQYF.